Listed below are T cell receptor beta chains from one sample, sequenced in a study of blood T cell repertoires in COVID-19. TCRdb keeps only in-frame clones here, not all; method: immunoSEQ multiplex PCR. The table has about 260,000 clones, about 87% seen once. Input material: peripheral blood. The origin of the receptors is a woman aged 40 to 50 who had recovered from COVID-19. Each CDR3 is given with its conserved first and last residue. D genes are given only for firm matches. Clone size appears in some rows only: once, few, many, or a class for an expanded clone.

v_call	j_call	cdr3_length	d_call	clone_size	cdr3_nt	cdr3_aa
TRBV5-1	TRBJ2-5	13	-	-	TGCGCCAGCGCCGGGGGTGTCCAAGAGACCCAGTACTTC	CASAGGVQETQYF
TRBV24-1	TRBJ1-1	18	-	-	TGTGCCACCAGTGCCTTCTCCCCGGGGTACCCCGGGGACACTGAAGCTTTCTTT	CATSAFSPGYPGDTEAFF
TRBV6-6	TRBJ2-3	17	TRBD2	-	TGTGCCAGCAGTCTCCGGACTAGCGGGGGGGGCGCAGATACGCAGTATTTT	CASSLRTSGGGADTQYF
TRBV5-1	TRBJ1-2	14	-	-	TGCGCCAGCAGCTTGGATTCAGGTGACTATGGCTACACCTTC	CASSLDSGDYGYTF
TRBV5-4	TRBJ1-2	15	TRBD1	-	TGTGCCAGCAGCTTGGATAGGGGGCTTGACTATGGCTACACCTTC	CASSLDRGLDYGYTF
TRBV27	TRBJ1-4	15	-	-	TGTGCCAGCAGTTCTTCAGGGTGGGGATATGAAAAACTGTTTTTT	CASSSSGWGYEKLFF
TRBV19	TRBJ1-2	15	-	many	TGTGCCAGTAGCAGCGTCGGAACAGGAAAGTATGGCTACACCTTC	CASSSVGTGKYGYTF
TRBV7-9	TRBJ1-5	12	-	few	TGTGCCAGCAGCCTGCAGGGCCAGCCCCAGCATTTT	CASSLQGQPQHF
TRBV10-2	TRBJ1-2	13	TRBD1	-	TGCGCCAGCAGGGAGACAGGGTCCTATGGCTACACCTTC	CASRETGSYGYTF
TRBV27	TRBJ2-7	16	TRBD1	few	TGTGCCAGCAGTTTGGACCCCGGGACAGCCACTTACGAGCAGTACTTC	CASSLDPGTATYEQYF
TRBV6-6	TRBJ2-1	15	TRBD1	-	TGTGCCAGCACTGGCCGGGACAGTGAGATAGATGAGCAGTTCTTC	CASTGRDSEIDEQFF
TRBV7-7	TRBJ2-3	17	-	-	TGTGCCAGCAGCTTAGATGGTGGGGGGGCCCCTGCGGATACGCAGTATTTT	CASSLDGGGAPADTQYF
TRBV10-3	TRBJ1-1	14	TRBD1	once	TGTGCCATCAGTGAGTCGACAGGGGGAATAGTAGCTTTCTTT	CAISESTGGIVAFF
TRBV27	TRBJ1-6	17	-	-	TGTGCCAGCAGTTTAAAGGACGGGAATTACTATAATTCACCCCTCCACTTT	CASSLKDGNYYNSPLHF
TRBV9	TRBJ2-7	14	-	-	TGTGCCAGCAGCGTAGGTTTCTACTCCTACGAGCAGTACTTC	CASSVGFYSYEQYF
TRBV12-3/TRBV12-4	TRBJ1-1	11	-	-	TGTGCCAGCAGCCCAGGGTATCGAGCTTTCTTT	CASSPGYRAFF
TRBV16	TRBJ2-7	17	TRBD1	-	TGTGCCAGCAGCCAATCGTCAAGTGCAGGGGGCTCCTACGAGCAGTACTTC	CASSQSSSAGGSYEQYF
TRBV29-1	TRBJ2-7	13	-	once	TGCAGCGTTGATCAACCAGGGTCCTACGAGCAGTACTTC	CSVDQPGSYEQYF
TRBV14	TRBJ2-3	14	TRBD2	-	TGTGCCAGCGAGAGGGCGGGGGGGCCAGATACGCAGTATTTT	CASERAGGPDTQYF
TRBV7-8	TRBJ1-1	13	-	-	TGTGCCAGCAGCCCAGGGTTGAACACTGAAGCTTTCTTT	CASSPGLNTEAFF
TRBV30	TRBJ1-6	16	-	-	TGTGCCTGCCTCCCCCCCGGGGGCTCCTATAATTCACCCCTCCACTTT	CACLPPGGSYNSPLHF
TRBV7-2	TRBJ2-3	13	-	-	TGTGCCAGCAGCGGAAGGCGGGCGGATACGCAGTATTTT	CASSGRRADTQYF
TRBV6-6	TRBJ1-5	15	-	-	TGTGCCAGCAGTCCCCTGAGGCGTGCTAATCAGCCCCAGCATTTT	CASSPLRRANQPQHF
TRBV7-2	TRBJ1-1	13	-	-	TGTGCCAGCAGCTTCAGGGAGGGCTCGGAAGCTTTCTTT	CASSFREGSEAFF
TRBV5-1	TRBJ1-2	16	-	-	TGCGCCAGCACGCCGGGAGTGGGCAGCTTTGGCTATGGCTACACCTTC	CASTPGVGSFGYGYTF
TRBV14	TRBJ1-1	15	TRBD1	once	TGTGCCAGCAGCGTCACGACAGGGTCACGGACTGAAGCTTTCTTT	CASSVTTGSRTEAFF
TRBV21-1	TRBJ2-7	16	-	-	TGTGCCAGCAGCAACCGGGACAGGGTGGTAGACTACGAGCAGTACTTC	CASSNRDRVVDYEQYF
TRBV9	TRBJ1-6	13	-	many	TGTGCCAGCAGCCTGGGCAGTCCAACACCCCTCCACTTT	CASSLGSPTPLHF
TRBV28	TRBJ2-7	11	-	-	TGTGCCAGCAGTTTCGGAGGCCGAGGGAACTTC	CASSFGGRGNF
TRBV11-3	TRBJ2-5	14	TRBD2	-	TGTGCCAGCAGCCTGGGACTAGCGACGGAGACCCAGTACTTC	CASSLGLATETQYF
TRBV10-1	TRBJ2-1	16	TRBD1	-	TGCGCCAGCAGTGGGGACAGGGGGAGCTCCTACAATGAGCAGTTCTTC	CASSGDRGSSYNEQFF
TRBV4-3	TRBJ2-3	17	TRBD2	-	TGCGCCAGCAGCCAAGATGGGCTAGCGGGGGCCACAGATACGCAGTATTTT	CASSQDGLAGATDTQYF
TRBV6-2/TRBV6-3	TRBJ2-5	15	-	-	TGTGCCAGCAGTTACTCGACGTTGCGGGCAGAGACCCAGTACTTC	CASSYSTLRAETQYF
TRBV19	TRBJ1-2	16	-	once	TGTGCCAGTAGTAGGGACCCCGGACAGTCGAACTATGGCTACACCTTC	CASSRDPGQSNYGYTF
TRBV10-3	TRBJ2-7	12	-	-	TGTGCCATCAGAAGCCCCAACTACGAGCAGTACTTC	CAIRSPNYEQYF
TRBV20-1	TRBJ1-2	10	-	-	TGCAGTGCCGGGGAATATGGCTACACCTTC	CSAGEYGYTF
TRBV29-1	TRBJ2-5	13	TRBD2	-	TGCAGCCTTTGGACTAGCGGCCAAGAGACCCAGTACTTC	CSLWTSGQETQYF
TRBV6-2/TRBV6-3	TRBJ2-6	19	-	-	TGTGCCAGCAGCTCACCTCTGAAGCCGTTGAACTCTGGGGCCAACGTCCTGACTTTC	CASSSPLKPLNSGANVLTF
TRBV5-1	TRBJ1-2	13	-	few	TGCGCCAGCAGCCCTACGGGAGTTCGAGGCTACACCTTC	CASSPTGVRGYTF
TRBV7-3	TRBJ2-3	14	-	-	TGTGCCAGCAGCTTAACTAGCAGCACAGATACGCAGTATTTT	CASSLTSSTDTQYF
TRBV4-3	TRBJ1-4	15	-	-	TGCGCCAGCAGCCGCGGAACGACAACTAATGAAAAACTGTTTTTT	CASSRGTTTNEKLFF
TRBV19	TRBJ1-2	16	-	-	TGTGCCAGCACCCAAGGACCGTCGACTGGGGGGTATGGCTACACCTTC	CASTQGPSTGGYGYTF
TRBV7-9	TRBJ2-7	14	TRBD1	-	TGTGCCAGCAGAAGCGGACAGGGGTTCTACGAGCAGTACTTC	CASRSGQGFYEQYF
TRBV24-1	TRBJ2-7	13	-	-	TGTGCCACCAGTCAAGGGGTCGGCGACGAGCAGTACTTC	CATSQGVGDEQYF
TRBV5-1	TRBJ1-1	16	TRBD1	once	TGCGCCAGCAGCTTGGTGGGGACAGCGTCGAAGGCTGAAGCTTTCTTT	CASSLVGTASKAEAFF
TRBV20-1	TRBJ2-7	11	-	once	TGCAGTGCACCTCAGGGGTACGAGCAGTACTTC	CSAPQGYEQYF
TRBV4-3	TRBJ1-2	13	-	-	TGCGCCAGCAGTGACAGTTCCGGTTATGGCTACACCTTC	CASSDSSGYGYTF
TRBV29-1	TRBJ2-1	12	-	-	TGCAGCGGGTCCCTAGCGCATAATGAGCAGTTCTTC	CSGSLAHNEQFF
TRBV3-1/TRBV3-2	TRBJ1-6	13	TRBD1	-	TGTGCCAGTTCGGACAGGGTGGTTTCACCCCTCCACTTT	CASSDRVVSPLHF
TRBV9	TRBJ2-3	18	TRBD2	-	TGTGCCAGCAGCCCCCACCGAGACCTAGCGGGGGGCGCAGATACGCAGTATTTT	CASSPHRDLAGGADTQYF
TRBV7-8	TRBJ2-6	17	TRBD1	-	TGTGCCAGCAGCCTTGACAGGGCCCTATCTGGGGCCAACGTCCTGACTTTC	CASSLDRALSGANVLTF
TRBV11-2	TRBJ2-3	11	-	-	TGTGCCAGCAGGGCCGCAGATACGCAGTATTTT	CASRAADTQYF
TRBV29-1	TRBJ2-1	15	TRBD1	-	TGCAGCGTGTACAGGGGGGCGGGTTCCTACAATGAGCAGTTCTTC	CSVYRGAGSYNEQFF
TRBV4-1	TRBJ1-3	15	-	once	TGCGCCAGCAGCCAAGAGGGGCGGACTGGAAACACCATATATTTT	CASSQEGRTGNTIYF
TRBV15	TRBJ2-6	16	-	-	TGTGCCACCAGCAGAGGAGAGGGAACTGGGGCCAACGTCCTGACTTTC	CATSRGEGTGANVLTF
TRBV10-2	TRBJ1-1	13	-	few	TGCGCCAGCAGTGAGTCGGGCAGCACTGAAGCTTTCTTT	CASSESGSTEAFF